This T cell receptor beta chain was documented in a study of T cells after yellow fever vaccination. Universal primer sites and UMIs were introduced during 5'RACE template-switching synthesis of TCR cDNA. TCRdb fed the 5' RACE reads into MiXCR, producing one record per CDR3 protein. The sample lists 350,000 to 450,000 distinct CDR3 sequences; roughly a sixth were seen once. For this clonotype: Its antigen is not known.

Germline CDR1 SGHTA, CDR2 FQGNSA. CDR3 size: 15 residues. V was clipped by 3 bases and J by 7 bases, with 18 bases between them. Study-wide findings and caveats: Booster sampling recovered most clones from primary vaccination (under 98% CD4, approximately 90% CD8). A secondary response was less intense yet reached its peak sooner, at day 5 versus 15. A limited proportion of clonotypes was detected within both the CD4 and CD8 compartments.

This sequence joins TRBV7-2 and TRBJ1-2; D call uncertain. The receptor was derived from a man aged 18-30 years who received the YFV17D yellow fever vaccine. The sequencing here drew on PBMCs, taken before the yellow fever booster vaccination. CDR3 DNA: TGTGCCAGCAGCTTCCGAGACATCATGTTCGGTGGCTACACCTTC. Residues: CASSFRDIMFGGYTF. The whole variable domain, filled in from reference TRBV7-2 and TRBJ1-2, reads GAGVSQSPSNKVTEKGKDVELRCDPISGHTALYWYRQSLGQGLEFLIYFQGNSAPDKSGLPSDRFSAERTGGSVSTLTIQRTQQEDSAVYLCASSFRDIMFGGYTFGSGTRLTVV.